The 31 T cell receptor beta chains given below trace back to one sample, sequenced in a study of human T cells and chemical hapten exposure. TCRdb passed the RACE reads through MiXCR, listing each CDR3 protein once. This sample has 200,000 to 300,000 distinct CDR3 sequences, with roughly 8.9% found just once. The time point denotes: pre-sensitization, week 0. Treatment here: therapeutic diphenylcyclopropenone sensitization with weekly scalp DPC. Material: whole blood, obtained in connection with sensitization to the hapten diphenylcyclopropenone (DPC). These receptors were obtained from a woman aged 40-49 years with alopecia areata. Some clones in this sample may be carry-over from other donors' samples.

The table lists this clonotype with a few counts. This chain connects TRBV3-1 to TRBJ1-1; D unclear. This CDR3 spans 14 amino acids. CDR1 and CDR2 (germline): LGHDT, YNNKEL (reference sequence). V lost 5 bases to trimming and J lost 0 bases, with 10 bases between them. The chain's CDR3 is CASSSPTVNTEAFF. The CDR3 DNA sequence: TGTGCCAGCAGCTCACCGACGGTGAACACTGAAGCTTTCTTT.

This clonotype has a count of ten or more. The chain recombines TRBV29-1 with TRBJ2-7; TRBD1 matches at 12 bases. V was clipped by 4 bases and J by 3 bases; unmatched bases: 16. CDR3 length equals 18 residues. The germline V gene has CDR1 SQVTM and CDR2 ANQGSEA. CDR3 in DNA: TGCAGCGTTGGAGTAATGGGACAGGGGGCACTCTCTATCTACGAGCAGTACTTC. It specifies CSVGVMGQGALSIYEQYF.

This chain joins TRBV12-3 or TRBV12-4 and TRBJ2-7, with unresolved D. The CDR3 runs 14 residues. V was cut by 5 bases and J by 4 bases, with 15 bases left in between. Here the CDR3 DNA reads TGTGCCAGCAGTCTGGGATCCCTGGAGTACGAGCAGTACTTC. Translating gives CASSLGSLEYEQYF.

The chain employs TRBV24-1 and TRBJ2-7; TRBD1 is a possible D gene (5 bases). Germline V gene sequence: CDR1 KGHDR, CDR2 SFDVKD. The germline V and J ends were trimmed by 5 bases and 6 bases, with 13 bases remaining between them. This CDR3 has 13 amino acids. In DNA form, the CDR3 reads TGTGCCACCAGTGTGAAGGGCCAGGGCGAGCAGTACTTC. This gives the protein CATSVKGQGEQYF.

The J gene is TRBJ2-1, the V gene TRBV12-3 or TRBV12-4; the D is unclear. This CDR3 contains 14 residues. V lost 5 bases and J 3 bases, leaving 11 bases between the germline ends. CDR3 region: CASSRLGFYNEQFF. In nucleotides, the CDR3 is TGTGCCAGCAGTCGACTCGGATTCTACAATGAGCAGTTCTTC.

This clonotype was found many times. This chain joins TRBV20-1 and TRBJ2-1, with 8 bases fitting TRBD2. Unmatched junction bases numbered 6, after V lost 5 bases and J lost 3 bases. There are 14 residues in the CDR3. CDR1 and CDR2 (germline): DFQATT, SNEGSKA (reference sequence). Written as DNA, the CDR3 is TGCAGTGCTCTGCGGGAGGTCCGCTACAATGAGCAGTTCTTC. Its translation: CSALREVRYNEQFF.

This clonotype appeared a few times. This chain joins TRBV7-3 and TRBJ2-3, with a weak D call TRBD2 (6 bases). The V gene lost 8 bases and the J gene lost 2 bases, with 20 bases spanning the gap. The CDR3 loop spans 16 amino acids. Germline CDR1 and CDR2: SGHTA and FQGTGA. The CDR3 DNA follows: TGTGCCAGCGCCTCCCGCGGGGACGGATACACAGATACGCAGTATTTT. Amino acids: CASASRGDGYTDTQYF. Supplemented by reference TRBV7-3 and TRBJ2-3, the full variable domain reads GAGVSQTPSNKVTEKGKYVELRCDPISGHTALYWYRQSLGQGPEFLIYFQGTGAADDSGLPNDRFFAVRPEGSVSTLKIQRTERGDSAVYLCASASRGDGYTDTQYFGPGTRLTVL.

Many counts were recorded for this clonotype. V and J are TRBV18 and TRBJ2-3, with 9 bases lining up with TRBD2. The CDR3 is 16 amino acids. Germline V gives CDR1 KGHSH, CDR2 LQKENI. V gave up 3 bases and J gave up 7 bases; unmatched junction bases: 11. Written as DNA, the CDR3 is TGTGCCAGCTCACCCCGAGGGACTAGCACGACCCATACGCAGTATTTT. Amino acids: CASSPRGTSTTHTQYF.

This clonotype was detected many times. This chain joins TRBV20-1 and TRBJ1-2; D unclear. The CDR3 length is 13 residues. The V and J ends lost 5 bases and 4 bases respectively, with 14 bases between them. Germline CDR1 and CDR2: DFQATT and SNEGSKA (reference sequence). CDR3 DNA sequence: TGCAGTGCTGCCAATACCGGGTTCTATGGCTACACCTTC. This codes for CSAANTGFYGYTF.

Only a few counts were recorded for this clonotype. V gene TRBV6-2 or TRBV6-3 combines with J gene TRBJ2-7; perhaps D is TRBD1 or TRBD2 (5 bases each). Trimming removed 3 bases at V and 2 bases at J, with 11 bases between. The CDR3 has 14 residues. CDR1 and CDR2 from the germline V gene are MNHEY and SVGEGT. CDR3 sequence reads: CASSYFRDPYEQYF. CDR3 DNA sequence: TGTGCCAGCAGTTATTTCAGGGACCCCTACGAGCAGTACTTC.

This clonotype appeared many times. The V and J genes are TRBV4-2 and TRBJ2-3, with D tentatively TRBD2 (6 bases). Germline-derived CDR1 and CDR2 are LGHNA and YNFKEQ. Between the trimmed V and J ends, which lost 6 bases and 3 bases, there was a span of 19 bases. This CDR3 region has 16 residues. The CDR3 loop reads CASSPVGGRYTDTQYF. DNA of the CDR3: TGTGCCAGCAGTCCCGTCGGAGGGAGGTATACAGATACGCAGTATTTT.

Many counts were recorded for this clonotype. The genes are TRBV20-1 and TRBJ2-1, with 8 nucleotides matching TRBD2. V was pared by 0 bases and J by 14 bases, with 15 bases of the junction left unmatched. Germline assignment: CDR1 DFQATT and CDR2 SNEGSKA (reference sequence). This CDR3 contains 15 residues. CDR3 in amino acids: CSARDRVAGSSGEFF. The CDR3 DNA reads TGCAGTGCTAGAGATAGGGTAGCGGGATCCTCCGGGGAGTTCTTC.

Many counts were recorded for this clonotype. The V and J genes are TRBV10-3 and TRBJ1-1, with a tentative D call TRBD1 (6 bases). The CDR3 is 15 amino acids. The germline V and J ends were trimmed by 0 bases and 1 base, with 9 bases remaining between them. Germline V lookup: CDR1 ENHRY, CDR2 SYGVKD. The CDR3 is CAISESSRGNTEAFF. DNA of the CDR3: TGTGCCATCAGTGAGTCGAGCAGGGGGAACACTGAAGCTTTCTTT.

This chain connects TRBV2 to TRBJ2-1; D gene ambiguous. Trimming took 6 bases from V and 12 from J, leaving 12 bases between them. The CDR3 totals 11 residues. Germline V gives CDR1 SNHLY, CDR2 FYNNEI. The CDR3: CASSFDKGQFF. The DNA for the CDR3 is TGTGCCAGCAGCTTTGACAAGGGGCAGTTCTTC.

CDR3 region: CASSYQGPSGHEQYF. In nucleotides, the CDR3 is TGTGCCAGCAGTTACCAGGGCCCATCGGGACACGAGCAGTACTTC. The genes are TRBV6-5 and TRBJ2-7, with D perhaps being TRBD1 or TRBD2 (5 bases each). The CDR3 has 15 amino acids. V lost 2 bases, J lost 5 bases, and 16 bases lay in between. Germline V gene sequence: CDR1 MNHEY, CDR2 SVGAGI.

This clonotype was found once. CDR3 nucleotides: TGTGCCAGCAGGCCAGCGTATAGCACAGATACGCAGTATTTT. Its translation: CASRPAYSTDTQYF. The V gene is TRBV7-9, the J gene TRBJ2-3, with D unresolved. Germline-derived CDR1 and CDR2 are SEHNR and FQNEAQ (reference sequence). The CDR3 has 14 residues. The V gene lost 6 bases and the J gene lost 0 bases, with 10 bases spanning the gap. Complete variable domain (other parts from reference TRBV7-9 and TRBJ2-3): DTGVSQNPRHKITKRGQNVTFRCDPISEHNRLYWYRQTLGQGPEFLTYFQNEAQLEKSRLLSDRFSAERPKGSFSTLEIQRTEQGDSAMYLCASRPAYSTDTQYFGPGTRLTVL.

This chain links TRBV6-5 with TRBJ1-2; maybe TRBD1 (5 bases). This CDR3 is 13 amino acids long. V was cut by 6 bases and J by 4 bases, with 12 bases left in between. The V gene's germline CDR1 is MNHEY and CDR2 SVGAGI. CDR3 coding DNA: TGTGCCAGCAGCCGGGGACGGTTCTATGGCTACACCTTC. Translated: CASSRGRFYGYTF.

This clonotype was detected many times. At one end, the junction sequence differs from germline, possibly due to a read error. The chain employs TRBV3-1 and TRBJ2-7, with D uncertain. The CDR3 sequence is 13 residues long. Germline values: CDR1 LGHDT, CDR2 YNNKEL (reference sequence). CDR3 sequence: CASSQMINSAIHF. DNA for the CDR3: TGTGCCAGCAGCCAAATGATCAACTCGGCGATCCACTTC.

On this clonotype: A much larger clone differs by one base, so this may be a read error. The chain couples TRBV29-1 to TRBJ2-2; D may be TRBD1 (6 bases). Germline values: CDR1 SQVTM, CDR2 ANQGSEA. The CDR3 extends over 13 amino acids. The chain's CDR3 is CNPLGGPTGELLF. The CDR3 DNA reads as TGCAACCCTTTAGGGGGACCCACCGGGGAGCTGCTTTTT.

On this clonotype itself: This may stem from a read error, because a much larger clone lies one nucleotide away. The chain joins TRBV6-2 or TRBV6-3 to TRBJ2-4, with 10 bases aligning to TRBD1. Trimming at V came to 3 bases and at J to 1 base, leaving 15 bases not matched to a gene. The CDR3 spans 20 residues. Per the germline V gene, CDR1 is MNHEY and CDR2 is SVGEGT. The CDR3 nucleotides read TGTGCCAGCAGTTATCCGAACCGGACAGGGGGGATCGTGGCCAAAAACATTCAGTACTTC. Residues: CASSYPNRTGGIVAKNIQYF.

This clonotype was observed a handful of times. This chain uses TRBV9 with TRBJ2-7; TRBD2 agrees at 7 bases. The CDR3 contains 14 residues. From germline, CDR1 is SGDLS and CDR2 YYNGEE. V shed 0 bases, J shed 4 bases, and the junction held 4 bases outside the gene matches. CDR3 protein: CASSVGTSMYEQYF. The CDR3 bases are TGTGCCAGCAGCGTAGGGACTAGTATGTACGAGCAGTACTTC.

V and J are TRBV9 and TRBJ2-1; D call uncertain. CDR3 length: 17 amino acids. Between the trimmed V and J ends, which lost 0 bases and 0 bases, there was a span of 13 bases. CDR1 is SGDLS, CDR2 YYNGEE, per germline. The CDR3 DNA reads TGTGCCAGCAGCGTAGGCTGGCGGTCTTTCTCCTACAATGAGCAGTTCTTC. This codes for CASSVGWRSFSYNEQFF.

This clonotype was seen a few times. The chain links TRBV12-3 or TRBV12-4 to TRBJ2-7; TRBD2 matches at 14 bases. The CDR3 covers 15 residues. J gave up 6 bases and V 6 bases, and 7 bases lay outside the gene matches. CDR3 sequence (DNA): TGTGCCAGCAGGCCCGGGACTAGCGGGAGTGGCGAGCAGTACTTC. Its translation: CASRPGTSGSGEQYF.

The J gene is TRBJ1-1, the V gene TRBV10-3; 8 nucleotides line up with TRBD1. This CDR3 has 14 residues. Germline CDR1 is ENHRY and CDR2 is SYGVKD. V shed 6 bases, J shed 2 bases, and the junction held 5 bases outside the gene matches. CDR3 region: CAIRGQVENTEAFF. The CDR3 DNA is TGTGCCATCAGGGGACAGGTTGAAAACACTGAAGCTTTCTTT.

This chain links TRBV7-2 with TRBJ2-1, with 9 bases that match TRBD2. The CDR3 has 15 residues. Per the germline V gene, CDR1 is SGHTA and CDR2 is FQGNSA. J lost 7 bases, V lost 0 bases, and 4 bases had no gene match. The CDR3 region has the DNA TGTGCCAGCAGCTTAGCCGCGCTAGCGGGGAATGAGCAGTTCTTC. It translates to CASSLAALAGNEQFF.

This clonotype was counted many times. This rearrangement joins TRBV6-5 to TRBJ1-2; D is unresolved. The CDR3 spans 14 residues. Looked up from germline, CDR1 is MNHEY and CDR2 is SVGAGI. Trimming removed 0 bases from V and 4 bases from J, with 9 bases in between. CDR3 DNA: TGTGCCAGCAGTTACTCCTATAGGGCCTATGGCTACACCTTC. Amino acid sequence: CASSYSYRAYGYTF.

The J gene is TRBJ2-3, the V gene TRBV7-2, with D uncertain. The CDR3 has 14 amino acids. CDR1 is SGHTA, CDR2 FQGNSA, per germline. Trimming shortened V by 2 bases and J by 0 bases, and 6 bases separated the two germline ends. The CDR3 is CASSLMASTDTQYF. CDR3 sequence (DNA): TGTGCCAGCAGCTTAATGGCTAGCACAGATACGCAGTATTTT.

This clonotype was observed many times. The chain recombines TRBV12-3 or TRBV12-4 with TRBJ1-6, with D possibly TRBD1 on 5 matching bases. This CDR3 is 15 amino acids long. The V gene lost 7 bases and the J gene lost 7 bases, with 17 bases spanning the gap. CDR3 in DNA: TGTGCCAGCAAGGGCTCGGGACGGCCGAATTCACCCCTCCACTTT. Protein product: CASKGSGRPNSPLHF.

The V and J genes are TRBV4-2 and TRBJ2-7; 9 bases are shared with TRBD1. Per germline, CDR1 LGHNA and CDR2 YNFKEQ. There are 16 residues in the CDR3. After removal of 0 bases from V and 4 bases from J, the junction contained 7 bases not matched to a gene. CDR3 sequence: CASSQDVGQGTYEQYF. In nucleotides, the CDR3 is TGTGCCAGCAGCCAAGATGTGGGACAGGGAACTTACGAGCAGTACTTC.

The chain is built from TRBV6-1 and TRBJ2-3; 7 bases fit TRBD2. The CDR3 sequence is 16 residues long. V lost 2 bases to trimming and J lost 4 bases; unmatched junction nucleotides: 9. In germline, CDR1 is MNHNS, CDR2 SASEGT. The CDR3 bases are TGTGCCAGCAGTGAACAGACTAGCCGGGTTTCAGATACGCAGTATTTT. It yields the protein CASSEQTSRVSDTQYF.

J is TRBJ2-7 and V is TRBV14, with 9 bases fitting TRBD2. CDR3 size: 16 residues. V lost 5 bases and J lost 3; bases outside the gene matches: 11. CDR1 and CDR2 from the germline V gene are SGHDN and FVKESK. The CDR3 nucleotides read TGTGCCAGCAGCACATCTCTCGCGGGAGGGTACTACGAGCAGTACTTC. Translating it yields CASSTSLAGGYYEQYF.